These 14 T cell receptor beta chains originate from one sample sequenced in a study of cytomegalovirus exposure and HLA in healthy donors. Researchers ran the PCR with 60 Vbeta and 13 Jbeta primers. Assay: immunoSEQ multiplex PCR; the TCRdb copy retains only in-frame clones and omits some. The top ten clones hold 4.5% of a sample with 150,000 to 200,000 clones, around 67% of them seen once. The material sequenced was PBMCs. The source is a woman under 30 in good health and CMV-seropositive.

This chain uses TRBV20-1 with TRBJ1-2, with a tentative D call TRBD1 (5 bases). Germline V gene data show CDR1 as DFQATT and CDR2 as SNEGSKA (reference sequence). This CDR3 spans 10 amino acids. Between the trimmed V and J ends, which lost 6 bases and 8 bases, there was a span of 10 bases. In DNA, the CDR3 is TGCAGTGCCAGGGCAGAAGGCTACACCTTC. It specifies CSARAEGYTF.

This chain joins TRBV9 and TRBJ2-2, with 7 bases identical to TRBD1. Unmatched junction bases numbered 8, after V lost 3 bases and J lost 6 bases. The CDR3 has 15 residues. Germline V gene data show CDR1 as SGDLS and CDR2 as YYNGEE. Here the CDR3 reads CASSARQGGAGELFF. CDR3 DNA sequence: TGTGCCAGCAGCGCCCGACAGGGTGGGGCCGGGGAGCTGTTTTTT.

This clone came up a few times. The CDR3 DNA sequence: TGCGCCAGCAGCTTTTTGCGGGGGGGCACTGAGACCCAGTACTTC. Encoded protein: CASSFLRGGTETQYF. V gene TRBV5-1 combines with J gene TRBJ2-5, with 9 bases that match TRBD2. This CDR3 is built from 15 residues. Unmatched junction bases numbered 7, after V lost 2 bases and J lost 5 bases. Germline V CDR1 and CDR2: SGHRS, YFSETQ.

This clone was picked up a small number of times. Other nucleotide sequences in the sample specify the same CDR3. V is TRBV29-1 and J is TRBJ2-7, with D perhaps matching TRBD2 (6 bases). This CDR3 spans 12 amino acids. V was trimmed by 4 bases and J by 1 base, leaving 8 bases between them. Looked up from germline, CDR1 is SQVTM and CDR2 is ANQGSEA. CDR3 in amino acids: CSVGDFSYEQYF. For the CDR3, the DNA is TGCAGCGTTGGGGACTTTTCCTACGAGCAGTACTTC.

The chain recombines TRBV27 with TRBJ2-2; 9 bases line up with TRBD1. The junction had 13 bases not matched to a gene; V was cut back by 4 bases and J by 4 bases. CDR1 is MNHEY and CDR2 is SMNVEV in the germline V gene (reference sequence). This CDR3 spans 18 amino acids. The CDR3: CASSSRRDRVAGTGELFF. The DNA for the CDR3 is TGTGCCAGCAGTTCGAGACGGGACAGGGTTGCGGGCACCGGGGAGCTGTTTTTT.

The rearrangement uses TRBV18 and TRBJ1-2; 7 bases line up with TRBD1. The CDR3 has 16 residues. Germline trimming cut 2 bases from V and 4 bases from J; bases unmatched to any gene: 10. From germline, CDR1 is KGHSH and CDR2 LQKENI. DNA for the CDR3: TGTGCCAGCTCACCATATCGACAGGGTGGTAGCTATGGCTACACCTTC. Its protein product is CASSPYRQGGSYGYTF.

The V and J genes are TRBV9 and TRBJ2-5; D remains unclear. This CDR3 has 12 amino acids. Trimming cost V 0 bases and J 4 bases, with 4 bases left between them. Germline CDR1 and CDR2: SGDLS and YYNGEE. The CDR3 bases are TGTGCCAGCAGCGTAGCCGGAGAGACCCAGTACTTC. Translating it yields CASSVAGETQYF.

The CDR3 DNA sequence: TGTGCCAGCAGTTTCCTTCGCGGGAGAGTGGACAATGAGCAGTTCTTC. Protein sequence: CASSFLRGRVDNEQFF. This chain connects TRBV28 to TRBJ2-1; 7 nucleotides align to TRBD2. This CDR3 has 16 amino acids. Germline lookup yields CDR1 MDHEN and CDR2 SYDVKM. V lost 3 bases to trimming and J lost 5 bases; unmatched junction nucleotides: 10.

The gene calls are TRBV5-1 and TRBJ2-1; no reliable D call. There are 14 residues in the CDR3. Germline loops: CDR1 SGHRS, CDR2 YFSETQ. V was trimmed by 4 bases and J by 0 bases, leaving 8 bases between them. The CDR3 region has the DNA TGCGCCAGCAGCCTGTTAAACTCCTACAATGAGCAGTTCTTC. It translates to CASSLLNSYNEQFF.

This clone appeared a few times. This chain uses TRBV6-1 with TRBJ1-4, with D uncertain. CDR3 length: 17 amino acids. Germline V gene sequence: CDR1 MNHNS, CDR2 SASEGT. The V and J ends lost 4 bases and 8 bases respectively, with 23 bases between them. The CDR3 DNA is TGTGCCAGCAGTGGAGGCCGCTTTCTAAAACTATTAGAAAAACTGTTTTTT. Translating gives CASSGGRFLKLLEKLFF.

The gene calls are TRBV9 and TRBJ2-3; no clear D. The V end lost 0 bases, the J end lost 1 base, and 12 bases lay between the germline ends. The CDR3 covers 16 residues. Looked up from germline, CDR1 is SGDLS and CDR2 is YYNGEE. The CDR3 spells CASSVDPGSGTDTQYF. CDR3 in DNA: TGTGCCAGCAGCGTAGACCCAGGATCAGGCACAGATACGCAGTATTTT. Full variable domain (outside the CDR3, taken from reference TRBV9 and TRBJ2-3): DSGVTQTPKHLITATGQRVTLRCSPRSGDLSVYWYQQSLDQGLQFLIQYYNGEERAKGNILERFSAQQFPDLHSELNLSSLELGDSALYFCASSVDPGSGTDTQYFGPGTRLTVL.

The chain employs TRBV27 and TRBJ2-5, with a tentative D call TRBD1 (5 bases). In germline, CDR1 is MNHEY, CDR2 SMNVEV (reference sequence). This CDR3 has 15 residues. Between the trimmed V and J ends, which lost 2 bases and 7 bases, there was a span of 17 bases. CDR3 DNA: TGTGCCAGCAGTTTAAGGTTAGGGGATGAGTTGACCCAGTACTTC. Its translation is CASSLRLGDELTQYF.

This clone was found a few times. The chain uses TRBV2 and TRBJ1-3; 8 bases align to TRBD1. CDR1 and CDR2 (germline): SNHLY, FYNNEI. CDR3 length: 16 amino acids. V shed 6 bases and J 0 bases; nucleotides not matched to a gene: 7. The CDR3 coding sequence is TGTGCCAGCAGCTATGGACAGGGAATCTCTGGAAACACCATATATTTT. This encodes CASSYGQGISGNTIYF.

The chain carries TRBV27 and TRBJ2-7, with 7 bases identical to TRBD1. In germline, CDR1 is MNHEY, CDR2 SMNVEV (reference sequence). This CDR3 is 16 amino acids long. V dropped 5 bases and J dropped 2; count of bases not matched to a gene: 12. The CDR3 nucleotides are TGTGCCAGCAGTCCGTGGGGGACAGCGACCGCCTACGAGCAGTACTTC. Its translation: CASSPWGTATAYEQYF.